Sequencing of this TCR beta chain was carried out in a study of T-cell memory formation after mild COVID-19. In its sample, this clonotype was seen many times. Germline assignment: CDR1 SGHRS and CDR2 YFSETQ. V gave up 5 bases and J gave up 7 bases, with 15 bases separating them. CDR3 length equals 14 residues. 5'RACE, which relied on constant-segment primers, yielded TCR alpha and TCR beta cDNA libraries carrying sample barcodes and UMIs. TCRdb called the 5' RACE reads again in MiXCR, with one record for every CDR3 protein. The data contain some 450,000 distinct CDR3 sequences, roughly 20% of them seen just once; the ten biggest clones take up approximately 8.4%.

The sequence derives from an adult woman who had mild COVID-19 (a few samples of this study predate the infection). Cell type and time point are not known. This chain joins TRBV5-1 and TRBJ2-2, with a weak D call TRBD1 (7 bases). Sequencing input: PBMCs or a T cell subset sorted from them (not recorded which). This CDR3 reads CASRRDSSFGELFF. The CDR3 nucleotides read TGCGCCAGCAGGCGGGACAGTAGCTTCGGGGAGCTGTTTTTT.